The source of this TCR beta chain is a study of blood T cell repertoires in COVID-19. Per the original methods: Quantification of nucleated cells was approximated via reference gene primer amplification. Clones were read by immunoSEQ multiplex PCR, and TCRdb kept only the in-frame ones, dropping some. V and J calls and clone size are those listed in that table; D and trimming were worked out from the DNA. Found here are tens of thousands of clones, just over 85% of them singletons; the top ten hold less than 2.5%. Trimming took 7 bases from V and 5 from J, leaving 23 bases between them. CDR1 is LGHDT and CDR2 is YNNKEL in the germline V gene (reference sequence). This CDR3 has 17 residues.

The source of this sequence is a young man with acute or convalescent COVID-19. V is TRBV3-1 (or the pseudogene TRBV3-2) and J is TRBJ1-4; D unclear. Sequenced sample: peripheral blood. The CDR3 is CASIPRIYYRANEKLFF. The CDR3 DNA is TGTGCCAGCATTCCCCGAATATACTACCGTGCCAATGAAAAACTGTTTTTT.